These 26 T cell receptor beta chains originate from one sample sequenced in a study of blood T cell repertoires in COVID-19. Sequenced by immunoSEQ multiplex PCR; TCRdb stores in-frame clones only, minus some. Altogether approximately 300,000 clones are present, 85% being singletons, with the ten largest covering around 1.9%. Sequenced material: PBMCs or T cells enriched from blood (not recorded which). The receptors here all came from a woman younger than 45 who had been exposed to COVID-19.

The V and J genes are TRBV5-4 and TRBJ1-1; D gene ambiguous. Trimming took 1 base from V and 0 from J, leaving 7 bases between them. The CDR3 is 14 amino acids. From germline, CDR1 is SGHNT and CDR2 YYREEE (reference sequence). DNA of the CDR3: TGTGCCAGCAGCTTGTTTAACTTGAACACTGAAGCTTTCTTT. Translating it yields CASSLFNLNTEAFF.

The chain has TRBV10-1 and TRBJ1-6, with 7 positions matching TRBD1. Germline trimming cut 4 bases from V and 7 bases from J; bases unmatched to any gene: 4. The germline V gene has CDR1 WNHNN and CDR2 SYGVQD (reference sequence). CDR3 length: 14 amino acids. The DNA for the CDR3 is TGCGCCAGCAGTGGGACAGGAGGGAATTCACCCCTCCACTTT. The encoded protein is CASSGTGGNSPLHF.

This chain connects TRBV5-1 to TRBJ1-1; D might be TRBD1 (6 bases). The germline V gene has CDR1 SGHRS and CDR2 YFSETQ. The ends were cut back, 4 bases at V and 5 bases at J, with 21 bases in the middle. The CDR3 runs 16 residues. As DNA, the CDR3 is TGCGCCAGCAGCCGCGGGGGGGCTCAGATCGGGACTGAAGCTTTCTTT. Amino acid sequence: CASSRGGAQIGTEAFF.

The chain links TRBV28 to TRBJ2-1; D is unclear. Germline CDR1 MDHEN, CDR2 SYDVKM. V was cut by 1 base and J by 0 bases, with 7 bases left in between. The CDR3 is made up of 15 amino acids. In DNA form, the CDR3 reads TGTGCCAGCAGTTTATTGCCCAGCTCCTACAATGAGCAGTTCTTC. Amino acid sequence: CASSLLPSSYNEQFF.

The V call is TRBV5-1, the J call TRBJ1-3; 9 nucleotides match TRBD1. Trimming took 0 bases from V and 1 from J; bases not matched to a gene: 8. Germline V gives CDR1 SGHRS, CDR2 YFSETQ. The CDR3 sequence is 18 residues long. CDR3 sequence reads: CASSLESRQGVSGNTIYF. In nucleotides, the CDR3 is TGCGCCAGCAGCTTGGAATCTCGACAGGGGGTGTCTGGAAACACCATATATTTT.

In this sample, this clone turned up once. The chain uses TRBV11-2 and TRBJ2-7, with 8 positions matching TRBD1. Trimming took 1 base from V and 4 from J; bases not matched to a gene: 3. The CDR3 has 14 amino acids. The germline V gene has CDR1 SGHAT and CDR2 FQNNGV. CDR3 protein: CASSLGTGYYEQYF. The CDR3 DNA is TGTGCCAGCAGCTTAGGGACAGGGTATTACGAGCAGTACTTC.

The V call is TRBV19, the J call TRBJ2-3; TRBD1 might be the D (5 bases). Germline values: CDR1 LNHDA, CDR2 SQIVND (reference sequence). This CDR3 is built from 16 residues. V was cut by 3 bases and J by 5 bases, with 18 bases left in between. The CDR3 coding sequence is TGTGCCAGTAGTATTGGGGCACGATCCCACAGAGATACGCAGTATTTT. Protein product: CASSIGARSHRDTQYF.

The CDR3 region has the DNA TGTGCCAGTAGTACACAGGGGAAGTATCAGCCCCAGCATTTT. This codes for CASSTQGKYQPQHF. The rearrangement links TRBV19 to TRBJ1-5; TRBD1 matches 7 bases. The V and J ends lost 4 bases and 5 bases, in that order; junction bases with no gene match: 5. CDR3 length: 14 amino acids. Germline V gives CDR1 LNHDA, CDR2 SQIVND (reference sequence).

The chain recombines TRBV4-3 with TRBJ1-2; D remains unclear. This CDR3 is 17 amino acids long. CDR1 is LGHNA, CDR2 YSLEER, per germline. V lost 0 bases, J lost 4 bases, and 18 bases lay in between. CDR3: CASSQDGQRGPLYGYTF. CDR3 coding DNA: TGCGCCAGCAGCCAAGATGGCCAGAGAGGCCCTCTCTATGGCTACACCTTC.

The V and J genes are TRBV9 and TRBJ1-3; 9 nucleotides line up with TRBD1. Germline V gene sequence: CDR1 SGDLS, CDR2 YYNGEE. The CDR3 is 17 residues long. The J segment lost 0 bases and the V segment lost 3 bases, leaving 7 bases of the junction unmatched. CDR3 amino acids: CASSEHDRGISGNTIYF. The CDR3 bases are TGTGCCAGCAGCGAACATGACAGGGGGATCTCTGGAAACACCATATATTTT.

Only one count was recorded for this clone. The chain carries TRBV28 and TRBJ1-2; TRBD1 might be the D (5 bases). From germline, CDR1 is MDHEN and CDR2 SYDVKM. Trimming left V 6 bases short and J 0 bases short, with 14 bases between. This CDR3 comprises 15 residues. The CDR3 DNA follows: TGTGCCAGCAGAGAAACAGGTGGTTCTAACTATGGCTACACCTTC. The encoded protein is CASRETGGSNYGYTF.

J is TRBJ2-7 and V is TRBV12-3 or TRBV12-4; TRBD1 might be the D (5 bases). This CDR3 has 11 amino acids. The V and J ends lost 2 bases and 7 bases respectively, with 6 bases between them. The CDR3 DNA reads as TGTGCCAGCAGTTTAAGGGGTGAGCAGTACTTC. Protein: CASSLRGEQYF.

The chain couples TRBV2 to TRBJ1-1, with D hard to call. V lost 5 bases and J lost 2, with 9 bases in between. Germline values: CDR1 SNHLY, CDR2 FYNNEI. The CDR3 is 13 residues long. Written as DNA, the CDR3 is TGTGCCAGCAGTTCAGAAGTTAACACTGAAGCTTTCTTT. Its protein product is CASSSEVNTEAFF. Supplemented by reference TRBV2 and TRBJ1-1, the full variable domain reads EPEVTQTPSHQVTQMGQEVILRCVPISNHLYFYWYRQILGQKVEFLVSFYNNEISEKSEIFDDQFSVERPDGSNFTLKIRSTKLEDSAMYFCASSSEVNTEAFFGQGTRLTVV.

This clone was seen once. The gene calls are TRBV4-3 and TRBJ2-6; no firm D call. The CDR3 contains 15 residues. V lost 3 bases, J lost 2 bases, and 8 bases lay in between. CDR1 is LGHNA, CDR2 YSLEER, per germline. This CDR3 reads CASSHLRTGANVLTF. The CDR3 DNA is TGCGCCAGCAGCCATTTGAGGACTGGGGCCAACGTCCTGACTTTC.

This sequence joins TRBV5-1 and TRBJ2-1, with D unresolved. The CDR3 totals 17 residues. V was shortened by 0 bases and J by 0 bases, with 13 bases between the two germline ends. Germline CDR1 reads SGHRS; CDR2 reads YFSETQ. CDR3 loop: CASSLGRTVSSYNEQFF. DNA of the CDR3: TGCGCCAGCAGCTTGGGCCGCACAGTGAGCTCCTACAATGAGCAGTTCTTC.

V gene TRBV4-1 combines with J gene TRBJ2-3; TRBD1 agrees at 9 bases. The V gene's germline CDR1 is MGHRA and CDR2 YSYEKL. The junction had 14 bases not matched to a gene; V was cut back by 4 bases and J by 0 bases. This CDR3 has 19 residues. The CDR3 bases are TGCGCCAGCAGCCCCCGGGACAGGGATACCCGCCGTAGCACAGATACGCAGTATTTT. Its protein product is CASSPRDRDTRRSTDTQYF.

V is TRBV3-1 (or the pseudogene TRBV3-2) and J is TRBJ2-7; TRBD1 matches at 7 bases. V shed 0 bases, J shed 0 bases, and the junction held 5 bases outside the gene matches. This CDR3 comprises 16 residues. CDR1 LGHDT and CDR2 YNNKEL come from the germline V gene (reference sequence). The CDR3 is CASSQEGQGVSYEQYF. The CDR3 DNA follows: TGTGCCAGCAGCCAAGAAGGTCAGGGGGTCTCCTACGAGCAGTACTTC.

In this sample, this clone turned up once. The chain recombines TRBV10-3 with TRBJ1-4; 8 bases line up with TRBD1. The J segment lost 0 bases and the V segment lost 0 bases, leaving 0 bases of the junction unmatched. The germline V gene has CDR1 ENHRY and CDR2 SYGVKD. CDR3 length equals 16 residues. CDR3 coding DNA: TGTGCCATCAGTGAGTCGGGACAGGCAACTAATGAAAAACTGTTTTTT. It yields the protein CAISESGQATNEKLFF.

V is TRBV7-3 and J is TRBJ2-1; 11 nucleotides align to TRBD2. CDR3 length: 20 residues. Germline V gene sequence: CDR1 SGHTA, CDR2 FQGTGA. The V segment lost 4 bases and the J segment 5 bases; nucleotides outside the gene matches: 19. CDR3 nucleotides: TGTGCCAGCAGCTCCACCCCTGGTAGCGGGAGGGCCGGGGTCAACAATGAGCAGTTCTTC. It specifies CASSSTPGSGRAGVNNEQFF. The variable domain in full, completed from reference TRBV7-3 and TRBJ2-1, reads GAGVSQTPSNKVTEKGKYVELRCDPISGHTALYWYRQSLGQGPEFLIYFQGTGAADDSGLPNDRFFAVRPEGSVSTLKIQRTERGDSAVYLCASSSTPGSGRAGVNNEQFFGPGTRLTVL.

V is TRBV6-5 and J is TRBJ2-1; D is uncertain. The germline V gene encodes CDR1 MNHEY and CDR2 SVGAGI. Deletions cut 7 bases from V and 1 base from J, with 11 bases between. The CDR3 spans 14 residues. Here the CDR3 reads CASTVDKSYNEQFF. The CDR3 coding sequence is TGTGCCAGCACCGTAGATAAATCCTACAATGAGCAGTTCTTC.

This chain connects TRBV2 to TRBJ1-5, with D possibly being TRBD1 (6 bases). Germline assignment: CDR1 SNHLY and CDR2 FYNNEI. Trimming took 3 bases from V and 0 from J, leaving 9 bases between them. The CDR3 is 15 amino acids. CDR3 coding DNA: TGTGCCAGCAGTGAGGGGGCGTATAGCAATCAGCCCCAGCATTTT. Amino acid sequence: CASSEGAYSNQPQHF.

The chain links TRBV29-1 to TRBJ2-1; D might be TRBD2 (5 bases). CDR1 is SQVTM, CDR2 ANQGSEA, per germline. The CDR3 contains 12 residues. Trimming left V 4 bases short and J 4 bases short, with 8 bases between. Written as DNA, the CDR3 is TGCAGCGTTGTTAGGGAGTACAATGAGCAGTTCTTC. Encoded protein: CSVVREYNEQFF.

This clone is a singleton in its sample. The chain combines TRBV2 with TRBJ1-5; D may be TRBD1 (5 bases). CDR1 and CDR2 (germline): SNHLY, FYNNEI. Trimming pared 3 bases from V and 7 bases from J, leaving 13 bases between. The CDR3 consists of 14 residues. The CDR3 sequence: CASSDSRGRQPQHF. For the CDR3, the DNA is TGTGCCAGCAGTGATTCTAGGGGCCGCCAGCCCCAGCATTTT.

The chain combines TRBV9 with TRBJ1-6; 9 bases are shared with TRBD1. This CDR3 contains 14 residues. The germline V gene has CDR1 SGDLS and CDR2 YYNGEE. With 0 bases clipped from V and 10 bases from J, the junction kept 2 bases outside the gene matches. The DNA for the CDR3 is TGTGCCAGCAGCGTAGAGGGACAGGGCTCACCCCTCCACTTT. Its translation: CASSVEGQGSPLHF.

This clone was counted once. V usage is TRBV19 and J usage is TRBJ1-5, with 9 nucleotides matching TRBD1. V was clipped by 7 bases and J by 4 bases; unmatched bases: 5. Germline lookup yields CDR1 LNHDA and CDR2 SQIVND (reference sequence). The CDR3 extends over 14 amino acids. The CDR3 region has the DNA TGTGCCAGTACCCGACAGGGGGGAAATCAGCCCCAGCATTTT. It is translated as CASTRQGGNQPQHF.

The CDR3 coding sequence is TGTGCCAGCAGCGGGACGACAGGAACTTACGAGCAGTACTTC. This encodes CASSGTTGTYEQYF. The chain uses TRBV6-5 and TRBJ2-7, with D possibly being TRBD1 (6 bases). Germline CDR1 is MNHEY and CDR2 is SVGAGI. There are 14 residues in the CDR3. V gave up 6 bases and J gave up 4 bases, with 16 bases separating them.